The 17 T cell receptor beta chains below come from one sample, sequenced in a study of T cell therapy after organ transplantation. Profiled with immunoSEQ multiplex PCR; TCRdb holds only in-frame clones, not every one. The sample includes 20,000 to 25,000 clones, about four fifths of them seen just once. No antigen is known for these receptors. This sample's time point: 20-29 weeks after completion of therapy. Specimen: CD8+ T cells from blood, collected after autologous CMV-specific T cell therapy. The receptors come from a human patient who had received a solid organ transplant and had CMV disease. The graft donor may have contributed some T cells.

The chain joins TRBV28 to TRBJ2-7; D could derive from TRBD1 or TRBD2 (7 bases each). Trimming took off 3 bases at V and 6 bases at J, with 15 bases between the two ends. Germline-derived CDR1 and CDR2 are MDHEN and SYDVKM. CDR3 length: 14 amino acids. CDR3 in amino acids: CASSLYQGGAEQYF. The CDR3 DNA follows: TGTGCCAGCAGTTTGTATCAGGGGGGGGCCGAGCAGTACTTC.

V usage is TRBV6-5 and J usage is TRBJ2-1; D remains ambiguous. V dropped 6 bases and J dropped 9 bases, with 21 bases sitting between them. Germline V CDR1 and CDR2: MNHEY, SVGAGI. This CDR3 is built from 15 residues. This CDR3 is CASSLSGRRAGEQFF. CDR3 coding DNA: TGTGCCAGCAGCCTCTCGGGCCGCCGGGCAGGTGAGCAGTTCTTC.

The V call is TRBV19, the J call TRBJ2-7; TRBD1 matches 9 bases. The CDR3 covers 14 residues. Germline loops: CDR1 LNHDA, CDR2 SQIVND (reference sequence). The V segment lost 4 bases and the J segment 2 bases; nucleotides outside the gene matches: 3. The CDR3 spells CASSTRQGAYEQYF. CDR3 bases: TGTGCCAGTAGTACACGACAGGGGGCCTACGAGCAGTACTTC.

This rearrangement joins TRBV6-5 to TRBJ2-3; no reliable D call. CDR3 size: 15 residues. The germline V gene encodes CDR1 MNHEY and CDR2 SVGAGI. Between the trimmed V and J ends, which lost 0 bases and 0 bases, there was a span of 7 bases. CDR3 sequence (DNA): TGTGCCAGCAGTTACTCCGGCAGAAGCACAGATACGCAGTATTTT. It is translated as CASSYSGRSTDTQYF.

V gene TRBV27 combines with J gene TRBJ2-7, with D unclear. The CDR3 is 15 residues long. With 2 bases removed from V and 2 bases from J, the gap between germline ends came to 13 bases. Germline CDR1 MNHEY, CDR2 SMNVEV (reference sequence). DNA for the CDR3: TGTGCCAGCAGTTTAGGGCAGGCACGAGCCTACGAGCAGTACTTC. It is translated as CASSLGQARAYEQYF.

The chain carries TRBV5-4 and TRBJ2-3; possible D gene TRBD2, 6 bases. The CDR3 runs to 15 residues. The germline V gene has CDR1 SGHNT and CDR2 YYREEE (reference sequence). Trimming took 3 bases from V and 2 from J, leaving 13 bases between them. The DNA of the CDR3 is TGTGCCAGCAGCTCGGGGGTAGGGGCCACAGATACGCAGTATTTT. It encodes CASSSGVGATDTQYF.

The chain has TRBV7-9 and TRBJ2-2, with no clear D. V was cut by 9 bases and J by 3 bases, with 5 bases left in between. Germline V CDR1 and CDR2: SEHNR, FQNEAQ (reference sequence). The CDR3 runs 11 residues. CDR3 nucleotides: TGTGCCAGGGATTACACCGGGGAGCTGTTTTTT. Translating it yields CARDYTGELFF.

V usage is TRBV6-5 and J usage is TRBJ2-5, with D possibly TRBD1 on 5 matching bases. The closer fit of TRBJ2-7 to the DNA end suggests the J call may be wrong. CDR1 MNHEY and CDR2 SVGAGI come from the germline V gene. The CDR3 runs 14 residues. CDR3 sequence reads: CASSYGASSYEQYF. Here the CDR3 DNA reads TGTGCCAGCAGTTACGGGGCTAGCTCCTACGAGCAGTACTTC.

This sequence joins TRBV5-1 and TRBJ2-5; D unresolved. The CDR3 sequence is 13 residues long. The V and J ends lost 0 bases and 1 base respectively, with 4 bases between them. Germline V gene data show CDR1 as SGHRS and CDR2 as YFSETQ. The CDR3 nucleotides read TGCGCCAGCAGCTTGGCACCCCAAGAGACCCAGTACTTC. Protein product: CASSLAPQETQYF.

V usage is TRBV7-9 and J usage is TRBJ2-1; 8 bases map to TRBD1. V gave up 2 bases and J gave up 8 bases; unmatched junction bases: 11. Germline V CDR1 and CDR2: SEHNR, FQNEAQ (reference sequence). The CDR3 length is 16 residues. CDR3 in amino acids: CASSLPGTGGEDEQFF. Written as DNA, the CDR3 is TGTGCCAGCAGCTTACCCGGGACAGGCGGAGAGGATGAGCAGTTCTTC.

This clone was counted between two and nine times. This sequence joins TRBV4-1 and TRBJ2-7; 7 positions match TRBD1. CDR3 length: 16 residues. Looked up from germline, CDR1 is MGHRA and CDR2 is YSYEKL. V trimming: 2 bases; J trimming: 0 bases; junction bases outside the gene matches: 7. This CDR3 is CASSQFPRDSSYEQYF. The CDR3 bases are TGCGCCAGCAGCCAATTCCCCCGGGACAGCTCCTACGAGCAGTACTTC.

A few counts support this clone. The chain links TRBV11-2 to TRBJ1-2; D is undetermined. This CDR3 contains 14 residues. Trimming left V 1 base short and J 4 bases short, with 10 bases between. CDR1 is SGHAT, CDR2 FQNNGV, per germline. CDR3 nucleotides: TGTGCCAGCAGCTTAGCGGGTGACACCTATGGCTACACCTTC. Encoded protein: CASSLAGDTYGYTF. The full variable domain, completed using reference TRBV11-2 and TRBJ1-2, is EAGVAQSPRYKIIEKRQSVAFWCNPISGHATLYWYQQILGQGPKLLIQFQNNGVVDDSQLPKDRFSAERLKGVDSTLKIQPAKLEDSAVYLCASSLAGDTYGYTFGSGTRLTVV.

The rearrangement joins TRBV4-1 to TRBJ2-5, with D tentatively TRBD2 (6 bases). The end of the DNA is better explained by TRBJ2-7, so the J call may be wrong. From germline, CDR1 is MGHRA and CDR2 YSYEKL. The CDR3 covers 15 residues. CDR3 sequence (DNA): TGCGCCAGCAGCCCTGGGACTCCTGGGGCCTACGAGCAGTACTTC. It codes for CASSPGTPGAYEQYF.

The chain combines TRBV28 with TRBJ2-3; no clear D gene. Trimming removed 3 bases from V and 1 base from J, with 11 bases in between. The CDR3 totals 15 residues. The germline V gene has CDR1 MDHEN and CDR2 SYDVKM. The CDR3, as DNA: TGTGCCAGCAGTTTTCCCACATTCCGCACAGATACGCAGTATTTT. Residues: CASSFPTFRTDTQYF.

The chain combines TRBV4-1 with TRBJ2-5; maybe TRBD2 (6 bases). Trimming shortened V by 1 base and J by 7 bases, and 19 bases separated the two germline ends. Germline V gene lookup returns CDR1 MGHRA and CDR2 YSYEKL. CDR3 length equals 16 residues. CDR3 nucleotide sequence: TGCGCCAGCAGCCAAGTTCCCAGGTCGGGAGTTTGGACCCAGTACTTC. Residues: CASSQVPRSGVWTQYF.

J is TRBJ1-5 and V is TRBV7-9; D ambiguous. V was trimmed by 5 bases and J by 4 bases, leaving 9 bases between them. The CDR3 is 13 amino acids. CDR1 is SEHNR, CDR2 FQNEAQ, per germline (reference sequence). CDR3 loop: CASSPSVNQPQHF. In nucleotides, the CDR3 is TGTGCCAGCAGCCCTTCGGTGAATCAGCCCCAGCATTTT.

This clone appeared once. V is TRBV9 and J is TRBJ2-7; possible D gene TRBD2, 5 bases. This CDR3 region has 15 residues. The germline V gene has CDR1 SGDLS and CDR2 YYNGEE. The V gene lost 4 bases and the J gene lost 0 bases, with 14 bases spanning the gap. This CDR3 is CASSPGGDVSYEQYF. In DNA form, the CDR3 reads TGTGCCAGCAGCCCCGGAGGCGATGTCTCCTACGAGCAGTACTTC.